The source of this TCR beta chain is a study of blood T cell repertoires in COVID-19. How the authors handled the data: Reference gene primers were amplified, and this amplification served to estimate nucleated cell counts. Sequencing used immunoSEQ multiplex PCR; TCRdb keeps in-frame clones, though not all of them. V, J and clone size derive from that table, while D and trimming were established from the DNA sequence. Here the sample spans 140,000 to 150,000 clones, approximately 83% being singletons. This CDR3 region has 13 residues. Per germline, CDR1 LNHDA and CDR2 SQIVND (reference sequence). Losses at the gene ends were 3 bases for V and 15 bases for J; bases not matched to a gene: 9. Seattle-derived patients entered the study during active infection and were followed longitudinally.

This sequence was found in a woman aged 55-69 years with COVID-19, enrolled during active disease. The chain recombines TRBV19 with TRBJ1-4; 8 bases are shared with TRBD1. Sample: peripheral blood. Written as DNA, the CDR3 is TGTGCCAGTAGTATGGACAGGGCGAAGAGAGTGTTTTTT. The encoded protein is CASSMDRAKRVFF. The full variable domain, completed using reference TRBV19 and TRBJ1-4, is DGGITQSPKYLFRKEGQNVTLSCEQNLNHDAMYWYRQDPGQGLRLIYYSQIVNDFQKGDIAEGYSVSREKKESFPLTVTSAQKNPTAFYLCASSMDRAKRVFFGSGTQLSVL.